This T cell receptor (beta chain) was documented in a study of metastatic and nonmetastatic thyroid tumors. Nobody among the patients had been given any treatment before thyroid surgery. TCRdb redid the clone calls on the PCR reads using MiXCR. The table records under 20,000 clones, approximately 20% of them present only once. The sequenced sample consisted of tumor tissue. The receptor was isolated from a female donor with papillary thyroid cancer or a benign thyroid nodule (not recorded which). Some clones in this sample may be carry-over from other donors' samples.

The CDR3 nucleotides read TGTGCCAATACTATCGGACAGGTTACGTACGAGCAGTACTTC. Protein sequence: CANTIGQVTYEQYF. V usage is TRBV19 and J usage is TRBJ2-7; 7 bases align to TRBD1. After removal of 10 bases from V and 4 bases from J, the junction contained 13 bases not matched to a gene. The CDR3 is 14 amino acids. Germline V lookup: CDR1 LNHDA, CDR2 SQIVND (reference sequence).